Below, one T cell receptor (beta chain) is given with its context. The method was immunoSEQ multiplex PCR; TCRdb's version includes in-frame clones alone and lacks a portion of them. Here the sample spans 200,000 to 300,000 clones, around 90% being singletons. This record belongs to a study of blood T cell repertoires in COVID-19. Study-level background: T cells, B-cell-depleted T cells, or PBMCs provided the cDNA or gDNA that served as material.

With V trimmed by 0 bases and J by 2 bases, 13 bases remained unmatched. Per germline, CDR1 SGHVT and CDR2 SQSDAQ. CDR3 length equals 20 residues. The sample was peripheral blood. The receptor comes from a woman between 40 and 50 years old who had recovered from COVID-19. The rearrangement joins TRBV7-4 to TRBJ2-5; 12 bases are a match to TRBD2. The CDR3 is CASSLAPPGLAGAYQETQYF. In DNA, the CDR3 is TGTGCCAGCAGCTTAGCGCCCCCGGGACTAGCGGGCGCGTATCAAGAGACCCAGTACTTC.